Listed here is a single TCR beta chain. The target antigen is unknown. TCRdb re-called the 5' RACE reads through MiXCR, storing one row per CDR3 protein. The sample has roughly 51,000 distinct CDR3 sequences, about 7.3% seen once. The data stem from a study of T-cell memory formation after mild COVID-19. Study details: Among the donors, TCR clusters were largely specific to each donor.

Broader study findings: Most CD4+ clones that shrank were in CM and EM, while CD8+ ones turned up in EMRA.

The CDR3 is 17 amino acids. V trimming: 4 bases; J trimming: 7 bases; junction bases outside the gene matches: 14. Germline V CDR1 and CDR2: SGHTA, FQGTGA. The origin of this receptor is a man aged 18-30 years who had mild COVID-19 (a few samples of this study predate the infection). Cell type and time point are not known. Material for sequencing was PBMCs or a T cell subset sorted from them (not recorded which). The rearrangement uses TRBV7-3 and TRBJ2-1, with 9 bases aligning to TRBD2. CDR3 loop: CASSSRASGVFGNEQFF. CDR3 coding DNA: TGTGCCAGCAGCTCCCGGGCTAGCGGGGTATTTGGGAATGAGCAGTTCTTC. Using reference TRBV7-3 and TRBJ2-1 for the parts outside the CDR3, the full variable domain is GAGVSQTPSNKVTEKGKYVELRCDPISGHTALYWYRQSLGQGPEFLIYFQGTGAADDSGLPNDRFFAVRPEGSVSTLKIQRTERGDSAVYLCASSSRASGVFGNEQFFGPGTRLTVL.